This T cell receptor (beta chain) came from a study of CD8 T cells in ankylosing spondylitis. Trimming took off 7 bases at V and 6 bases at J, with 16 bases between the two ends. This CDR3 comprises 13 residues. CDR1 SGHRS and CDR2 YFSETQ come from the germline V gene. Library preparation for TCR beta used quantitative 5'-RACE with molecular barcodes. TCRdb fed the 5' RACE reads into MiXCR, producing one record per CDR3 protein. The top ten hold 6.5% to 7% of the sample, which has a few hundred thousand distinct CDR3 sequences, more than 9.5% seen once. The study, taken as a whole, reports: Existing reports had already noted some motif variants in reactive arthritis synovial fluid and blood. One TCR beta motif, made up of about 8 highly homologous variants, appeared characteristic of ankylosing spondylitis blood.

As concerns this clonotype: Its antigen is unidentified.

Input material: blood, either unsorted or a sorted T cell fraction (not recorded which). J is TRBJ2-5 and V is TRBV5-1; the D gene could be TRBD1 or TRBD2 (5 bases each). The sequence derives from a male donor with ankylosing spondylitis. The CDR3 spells CASQAVQGQTQYF. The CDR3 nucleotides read TGCGCCAGCCAAGCAGTTCAGGGACAGACCCAGTACTTC.